This T cell receptor beta chain was recorded in a study of blood T cell repertoires in COVID-19. The wider study: From the United States, Italy and Spain came samples of acute and convalescent COVID-19. Sources were T cells, B-cell-depleted T cells, or PBMCs; the material itself was cDNA or gDNA.

CDR1 and CDR2 from the germline V gene are SNHLY and FYNNEI. The CDR3 extends over 12 amino acids. Trimming shortened V by 7 bases and J by 4 bases, and 10 bases separated the two germline ends. Methods used by the authors: Estimates of nucleated cell counts were drawn from the amplification of reference gene primers. The data were produced by immunoSEQ multiplex PCR, yet TCRdb's version contains in-frame clones alone and is incomplete. V, J and clone size derive from that table, while D and trimming were established from the DNA sequence. The sample gives some 270,000 clones, 89% of which show up once; roughly 5% is in the top ten.

Sequencing was carried out using peripheral blood. This clonotype was obtained from a middle-aged woman who had recovered from COVID-19. The chain joins TRBV2 to TRBJ1-1, with a possible D match to TRBD1 (6 bases). CDR3 nucleotides: TGTGCCAGCAATCCAGGGGTCACTGAAGCTTTCTTT. Protein product: CASNPGVTEAFF. Full variable domain (missing parts from reference TRBV2 and TRBJ1-1): EPEVTQTPSHQVTQMGQEVILRCVPISNHLYFYWYRQILGQKVEFLVSFYNNEISEKSEIFDDQFSVERPDGSNFTLKIRSTKLEDSAMYFCASNPGVTEAFFGQGTRLTVV.